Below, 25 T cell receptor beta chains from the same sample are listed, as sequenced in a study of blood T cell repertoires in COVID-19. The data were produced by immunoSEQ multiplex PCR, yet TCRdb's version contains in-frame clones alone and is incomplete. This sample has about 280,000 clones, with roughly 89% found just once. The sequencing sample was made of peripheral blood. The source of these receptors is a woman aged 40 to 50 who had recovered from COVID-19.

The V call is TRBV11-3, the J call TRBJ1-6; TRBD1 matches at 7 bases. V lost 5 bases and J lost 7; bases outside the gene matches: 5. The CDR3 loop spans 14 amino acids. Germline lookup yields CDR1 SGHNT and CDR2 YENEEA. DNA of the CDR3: TGTGCCAGCAGCCGCCGGGACAGCAATTCACCCCTCCACTTT. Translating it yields CASSRRDSNSPLHF.

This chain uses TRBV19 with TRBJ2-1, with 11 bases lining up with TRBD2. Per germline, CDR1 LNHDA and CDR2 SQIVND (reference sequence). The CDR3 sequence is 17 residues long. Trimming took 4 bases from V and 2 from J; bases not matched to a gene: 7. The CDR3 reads CASSRRTSGLTYNEQFF. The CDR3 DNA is TGTGCCAGTAGTAGAAGGACTAGCGGGCTAACCTACAATGAGCAGTTCTTC.

The CDR3: CASSQGGSAEQYF. CDR3 nucleotide sequence: TGTGCCAGCAGCCAAGGAGGGTCGGCCGAGCAGTACTTC. The genes are TRBV3-1 (or the pseudogene TRBV3-2) and TRBJ2-7; tentative D call: TRBD2 (5 bases). Looked up from germline, CDR1 is LGHDT and CDR2 is YNNKEL (reference sequence). CDR3 length: 13 residues. V was trimmed by 1 base and J by 6 bases, leaving 10 bases between them.

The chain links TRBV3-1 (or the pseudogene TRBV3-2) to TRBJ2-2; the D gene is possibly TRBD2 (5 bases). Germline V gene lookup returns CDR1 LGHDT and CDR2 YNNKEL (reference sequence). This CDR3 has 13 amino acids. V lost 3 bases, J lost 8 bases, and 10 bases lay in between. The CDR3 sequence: CASSQPGLGELFF. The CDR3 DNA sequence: TGTGCCAGCAGCCAGCCCGGACTGGGGGAGCTGTTTTTT.

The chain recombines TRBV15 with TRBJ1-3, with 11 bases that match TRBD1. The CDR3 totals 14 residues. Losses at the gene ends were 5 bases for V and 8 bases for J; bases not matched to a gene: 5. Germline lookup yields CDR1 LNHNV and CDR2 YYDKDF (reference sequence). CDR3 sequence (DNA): TGTGCCACCAGCGGACCGGGACAGGGGGACACCATATATTTT. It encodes CATSGPGQGDTIYF.

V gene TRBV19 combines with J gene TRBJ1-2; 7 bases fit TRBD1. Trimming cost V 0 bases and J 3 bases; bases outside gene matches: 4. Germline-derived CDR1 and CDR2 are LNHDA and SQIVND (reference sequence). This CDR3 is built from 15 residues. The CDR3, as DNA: TGTGCCAGTAGTATAGATCCCACAGGGGACTATGGCTACACCTTC. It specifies CASSIDPTGDYGYTF.

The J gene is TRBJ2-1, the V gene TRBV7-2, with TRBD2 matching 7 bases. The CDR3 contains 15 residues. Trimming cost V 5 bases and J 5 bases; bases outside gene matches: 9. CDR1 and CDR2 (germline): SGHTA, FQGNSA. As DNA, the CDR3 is TGTGCCAGCAGCAGCACTAGCGTCACCCACAATGAGCAGTTCTTC. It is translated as CASSSTSVTHNEQFF.

CDR3 amino acids: CASSQEGKTQYF. CDR3 coding DNA: TGTGCCAGCAGCCAGGAGGGGAAGACCCAGTACTTC. The chain carries TRBV3-1 (or the pseudogene TRBV3-2) and TRBJ2-5, with D perhaps TRBD2 (6 bases). CDR1 and CDR2 (germline): LGHDT, YNNKEL (reference sequence). The CDR3 is 12 residues long. V was cut by 3 bases and J by 6 bases, with 8 bases left in between.

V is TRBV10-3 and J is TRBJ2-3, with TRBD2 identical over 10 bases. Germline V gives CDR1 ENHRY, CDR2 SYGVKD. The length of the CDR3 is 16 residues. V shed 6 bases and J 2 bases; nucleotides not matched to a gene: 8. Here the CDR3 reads CAIRDIAGGLTDTQYF. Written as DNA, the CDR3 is TGTGCCATCAGGGATATAGCGGGAGGACTCACAGATACGCAGTATTTT.

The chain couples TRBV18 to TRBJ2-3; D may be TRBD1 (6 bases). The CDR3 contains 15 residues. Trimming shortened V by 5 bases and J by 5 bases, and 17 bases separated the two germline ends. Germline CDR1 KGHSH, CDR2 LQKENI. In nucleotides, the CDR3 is TGTGCCAGCTCAGGTTTAACAGGGTACGGAGATACGCAGTATTTT. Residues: CASSGLTGYGDTQYF.

CDR3 sequence: CASSLGSGKGVEQYF. The CDR3 region has the DNA TGTGCCAGCAGCTTGGGTAGCGGGAAGGGTGTCGAGCAGTACTTC. V usage is TRBV11-3 and J usage is TRBJ2-7; 8 bases fit TRBD2. V lost 3 bases to trimming and J lost 6 bases; unmatched junction nucleotides: 10. The CDR3 consists of 15 residues. CDR1 and CDR2 from the germline V gene are SGHNT and YENEEA.

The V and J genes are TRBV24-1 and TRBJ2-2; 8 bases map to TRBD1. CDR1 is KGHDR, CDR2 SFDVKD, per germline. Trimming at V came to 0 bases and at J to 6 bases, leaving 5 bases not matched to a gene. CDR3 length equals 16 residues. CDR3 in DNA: TGTGCCACCAGTGATTTGGGGACAGGCCCATCCGGGGAGCTGTTTTTT. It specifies CATSDLGTGPSGELFF.

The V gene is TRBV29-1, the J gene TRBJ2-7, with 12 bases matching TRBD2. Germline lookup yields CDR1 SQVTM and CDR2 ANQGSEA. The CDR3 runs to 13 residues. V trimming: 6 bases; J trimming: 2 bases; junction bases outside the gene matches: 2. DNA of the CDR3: TGCAGCGTGCGGACTAGCGGGACCTACGAGCAGTACTTC. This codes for CSVRTSGTYEQYF.

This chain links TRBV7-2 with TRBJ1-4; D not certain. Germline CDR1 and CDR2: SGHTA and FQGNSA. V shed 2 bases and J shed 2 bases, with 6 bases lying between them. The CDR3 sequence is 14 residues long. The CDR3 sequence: CASSLSRTNEKLFF. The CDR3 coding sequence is TGTGCCAGCAGCTTAAGCAGGACTAATGAAAAACTGTTTTTT.

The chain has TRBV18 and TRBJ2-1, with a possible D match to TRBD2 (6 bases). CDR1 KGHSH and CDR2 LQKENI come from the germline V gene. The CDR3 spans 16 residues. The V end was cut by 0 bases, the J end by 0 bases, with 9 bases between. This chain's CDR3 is CASSPPGRDSYNEQFF. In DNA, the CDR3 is TGTGCCAGCTCACCACCGGGGCGGGACTCCTACAATGAGCAGTTCTTC.

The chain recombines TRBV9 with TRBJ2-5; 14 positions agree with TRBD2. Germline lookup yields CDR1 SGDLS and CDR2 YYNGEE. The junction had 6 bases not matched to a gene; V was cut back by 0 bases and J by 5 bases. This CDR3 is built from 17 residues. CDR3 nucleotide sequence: TGTGCCAGCAGCGTAGCGGGGACTAGCGGGAGAGTTGAGACCCAGTACTTC. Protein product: CASSVAGTSGRVETQYF. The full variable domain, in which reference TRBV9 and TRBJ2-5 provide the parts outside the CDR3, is DSGVTQTPKHLITATGQRVTLRCSPRSGDLSVYWYQQSLDQGLQFLIQYYNGEERAKGNILERFSAQQFPDLHSELNLSSLELGDSALYFCASSVAGTSGRVETQYFGPGTRLLVL.

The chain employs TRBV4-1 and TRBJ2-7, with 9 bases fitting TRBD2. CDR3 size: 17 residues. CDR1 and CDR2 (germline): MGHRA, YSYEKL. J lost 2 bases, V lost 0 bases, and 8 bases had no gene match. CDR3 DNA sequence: TGCGCCAGCAGCCAAGACCCGACTAGCGGAATAGCCTACGAGCAGTACTTC. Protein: CASSQDPTSGIAYEQYF.

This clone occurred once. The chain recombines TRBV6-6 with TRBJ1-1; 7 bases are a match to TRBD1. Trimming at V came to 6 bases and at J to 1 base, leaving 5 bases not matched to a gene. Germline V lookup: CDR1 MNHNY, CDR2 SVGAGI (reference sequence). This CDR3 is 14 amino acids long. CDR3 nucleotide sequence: TGTGCCAGCAGCCCGACAGGGACGAACACTGAAGCTTTCTTT. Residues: CASSPTGTNTEAFF.

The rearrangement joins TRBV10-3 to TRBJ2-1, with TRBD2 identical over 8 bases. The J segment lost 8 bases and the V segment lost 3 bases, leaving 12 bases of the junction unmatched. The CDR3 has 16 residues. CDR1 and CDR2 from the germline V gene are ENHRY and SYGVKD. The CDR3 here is CAISELSSGATYEQFF. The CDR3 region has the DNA TGTGCCATCAGTGAATTGAGTAGCGGGGCTACCTATGAGCAGTTCTTC.

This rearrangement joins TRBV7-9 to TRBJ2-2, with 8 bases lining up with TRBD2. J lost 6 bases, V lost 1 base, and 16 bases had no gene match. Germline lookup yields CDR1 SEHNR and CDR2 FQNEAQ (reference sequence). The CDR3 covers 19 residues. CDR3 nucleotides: TGTGCCAGCAGCTTAGGTCCGGGAGGGGCCCACCTAAGATCCGGGGAGCTGTTTTTT. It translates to CASSLGPGGAHLRSGELFF.

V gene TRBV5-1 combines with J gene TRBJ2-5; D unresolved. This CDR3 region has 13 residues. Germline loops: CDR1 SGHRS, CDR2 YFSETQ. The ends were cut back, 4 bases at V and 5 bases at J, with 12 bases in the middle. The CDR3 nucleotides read TGCGCCAGCAGCGAAACGCCCCGGGAGACCCAGTACTTC. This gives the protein CASSETPRETQYF.

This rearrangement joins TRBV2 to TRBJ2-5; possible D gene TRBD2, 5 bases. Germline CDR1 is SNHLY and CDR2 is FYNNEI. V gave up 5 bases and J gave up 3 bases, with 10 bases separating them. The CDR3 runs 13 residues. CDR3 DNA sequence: TGTGCCAGCAGTACTAGATGGAAAGAGACCCAGTACTTC. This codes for CASSTRWKETQYF.

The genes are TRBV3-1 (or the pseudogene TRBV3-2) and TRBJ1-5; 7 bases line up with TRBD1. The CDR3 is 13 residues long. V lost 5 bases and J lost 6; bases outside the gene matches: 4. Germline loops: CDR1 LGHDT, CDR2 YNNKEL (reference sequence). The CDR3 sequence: CASSSGGGQPQHF. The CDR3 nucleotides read TGTGCCAGCAGCTCAGGGGGTGGTCAGCCCCAGCATTTT.

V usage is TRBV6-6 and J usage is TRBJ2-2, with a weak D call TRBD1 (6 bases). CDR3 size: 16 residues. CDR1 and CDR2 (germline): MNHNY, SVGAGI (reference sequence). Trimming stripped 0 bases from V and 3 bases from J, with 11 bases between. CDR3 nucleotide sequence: TGTGCCAGCAGTTACTCGAACCAGGGGTACACCGGGGAGCTGTTTTTT. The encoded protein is CASSYSNQGYTGELFF.

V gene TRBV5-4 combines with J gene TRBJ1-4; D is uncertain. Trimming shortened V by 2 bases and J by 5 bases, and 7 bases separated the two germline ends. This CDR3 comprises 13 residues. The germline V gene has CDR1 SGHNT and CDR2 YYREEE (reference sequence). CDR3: CASSLSGNEKLFF. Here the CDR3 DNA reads TGTGCCAGCAGCTTAAGCGGGAATGAAAAACTGTTTTTT.